A single sample is the source of the 24 T cell receptor beta chains below, sequenced in a study of identical twins. Each CDR3 protein gets one entry after TCRdb re-called the 5' RACE reads with MiXCR. The sample has approximately 470,000 distinct CDR3 sequences; 12% to 15% are singletons. These data were likewise used in another study, on yellow fever vaccine responses in identical twins.

Material for sequencing was CD4+ T cells sorted from blood. Source of these receptors: a young woman in good health.

This clonotype was seen ten or more times. The gene calls are TRBV10-3 and TRBJ2-5; D may match TRBD1 or TRBD2 (5 bases each). The CDR3 has 15 amino acids. Trimming removed 3 bases at V and 1 base at J, with 12 bases between. Germline V gene lookup returns CDR1 ENHRY and CDR2 SYGVKD. The CDR3 is CAISDPGRSQETQYF. The CDR3, as DNA: TGTGCCATCAGTGACCCGGGACGTAGCCAAGAGACCCAGTACTTC.

This clonotype was seen a few times. V usage is TRBV27 and J usage is TRBJ2-3; the D is unclear. Trimming shortened V by 8 bases and J by 8 bases, and 11 bases separated the two germline ends. This CDR3 region has 11 residues. Germline V gene lookup returns CDR1 MNHEY and CDR2 SMNVEV (reference sequence). CDR3 protein: CASSIVGTQYF. The CDR3 DNA reads as TGTGCCAGCTCAATAGTCGGTACGCAGTATTTT.

There are many counts of this clonotype. V and J are TRBV27 and TRBJ2-2; D unresolved. The CDR3 is made up of 13 amino acids. In germline, CDR1 is MNHEY, CDR2 SMNVEV (reference sequence). V was shortened by 3 bases and J by 5 bases, with 7 bases between the two germline ends. DNA of the CDR3: TGTGCCAGCAGTTTCCTGGGGACCGGGGAGCTGTTTTTT. The encoded protein is CASSFLGTGELFF.

This clonotype was detected a few times. The chain is built from TRBV2 and TRBJ2-5; tentatively, D is TRBD1 or TRBD2 (5 bases each). Germline V gene lookup returns CDR1 SNHLY and CDR2 FYNNEI. CDR3 size: 16 residues. The V end was cut by 6 bases, the J end by 5 bases, with 22 bases between. This CDR3 reads CASSASLGPAAETQYF. The CDR3 region has the DNA TGTGCCAGCAGCGCCTCCCTGGGACCGGCAGCGGAGACCCAGTACTTC.

This clonotype was seen a few times. This rearrangement joins TRBV14 to TRBJ2-7; D may match TRBD1 or TRBD2 (5 bases each). Per germline, CDR1 SGHDN and CDR2 FVKESK. The CDR3 sequence is 15 residues long. Between the trimmed V and J ends, which lost 4 bases and 6 bases, there was a span of 19 bases. CDR3 in amino acids: CASSPSGTASREQYF. DNA for the CDR3: TGTGCCAGCAGCCCGTCCGGGACGGCTTCTCGCGAGCAGTACTTC.

In the case of this clonotype: The junction shows a germline mismatch at one end, possibly a read error. The rearrangement uses TRBV4-3 and TRBJ2-7; tentative D call: TRBD1 (6 bases). This CDR3 is built from 15 residues. CDR1 is LGHNA, CDR2 YSLEER, per germline. This CDR3 reads CASSQDHRVSHEQYF. DNA of the CDR3: TGCGCCAGCAGCCAGGACCACAGGGTCTCCCACGAGCAGTACTTC.

The chain recombines TRBV5-1 with TRBJ2-5; 11 nucleotides line up with TRBD1. There are 17 residues in the CDR3. Germline V gives CDR1 SGHRS, CDR2 YFSETQ. V was clipped by 2 bases and J by 5 bases; unmatched bases: 11. In nucleotides, the CDR3 is TGCGCCAGCAGCTTCGGACAGGGGGCTGTCGGGCGCGAGACCCAGTACTTC. It codes for CASSFGQGAVGRETQYF.

The CDR3 bases are TGTGCCAGCAGTGTCGTTGGGGGGTTGAACACCGGGGAGCTGTTTTTT. It yields the protein CASSVVGGLNTGELFF. The chain recombines TRBV6-1 with TRBJ2-2; tentatively, D is TRBD2 (6 bases). The CDR3 is made up of 16 amino acids. The germline CDR1 and CDR2 sequences are MNHNS and SASEGT. Between the trimmed V and J ends, which lost 4 bases and 1 base, there was a span of 13 bases.

In its sample, this clonotype was seen a few times. This chain links TRBV30 with TRBJ2-7; 10 nucleotides align to TRBD1. Unmatched junction bases numbered 5, after V lost 4 bases and J lost 5 bases. The V gene's germline CDR1 is GTSNPN and CDR2 SVGIG (reference sequence). There are 13 residues in the CDR3. The CDR3: CAWNGQGGHEQYF. CDR3 in DNA: TGTGCCTGGAACGGACAGGGGGGACACGAGCAGTACTTC.

This clonotype was observed a few times. The chain links TRBV24-1 to TRBJ2-3; 7 bases agree with TRBD2. Germline CDR1 is KGHDR and CDR2 is SFDVKD. J was trimmed by 0 bases and V by 5 bases; bases with no gene match: 4. The CDR3 spans 15 residues. The CDR3 DNA reads as TGTGCCACCAGTGGGTTTAGCGGGAGCACAGATACGCAGTATTTT. It translates to CATSGFSGSTDTQYF.

This CDR3 reads CASSQGWDSYGYTF. The DNA for the CDR3 is TGTGCCAGCAGTCAAGGTTGGGACAGCTATGGCTACACCTTC. This chain links TRBV12-3 or TRBV12-4 with TRBJ1-2; 7 bases agree with TRBD1. Unmatched junction bases numbered 7, after V lost 5 bases and J lost 4 bases. The CDR3 covers 14 residues.

The V and J genes are TRBV5-1 and TRBJ2-5, with 8 bases fitting TRBD1. The CDR3 is 15 residues long. V lost 5 bases and J lost 1; bases outside the gene matches: 7. Germline-derived CDR1 and CDR2 are SGHRS and YFSETQ. CDR3: CASRLETGGQETQYF. The CDR3, as DNA: TGCGCCAGCAGATTAGAAACAGGGGGCCAAGAGACCCAGTACTTC.

The chain has TRBV5-1 and TRBJ2-1; 10 nucleotides match TRBD1. The J segment lost 6 bases and the V segment lost 4 bases, leaving 7 bases of the junction unmatched. Per germline, CDR1 SGHRS and CDR2 YFSETQ. This CDR3 has 15 amino acids. CDR3 amino acids: CASSVPGQGSNEQFF. For the CDR3, the DNA is TGCGCCAGCAGCGTACCGGGACAGGGGAGCAATGAGCAGTTCTTC.

This clonotype appeared a few times. The rearrangement joins TRBV11-2 to TRBJ2-1; unclear D gene. CDR3 length: 11 amino acids. Germline values: CDR1 SGHAT, CDR2 FQNNGV. V lost 0 bases, J lost 15 bases, and 9 bases lay in between. The CDR3 loop reads CASSLDTWMFF. The CDR3 DNA follows: TGTGCCAGCAGCTTAGATACCTGGATGTTCTTC.

The chain combines TRBV2 with TRBJ2-1; 9 bases match TRBD2. Germline V CDR1 and CDR2: SNHLY, FYNNEI. The CDR3 loop spans 16 amino acids. After removal of 5 bases from V and 3 bases from J, the junction contained 8 bases not matched to a gene. CDR3 protein: CASSPRSTSGYNEQFF. The CDR3 DNA is TGTGCCAGCAGTCCGCGCTCGACTAGCGGCTACAATGAGCAGTTCTTC.

The chain couples TRBV10-3 to TRBJ1-1; the D gene is possibly TRBD1 (6 bases). The CDR3 is 15 amino acids. V lost 0 bases to trimming and J lost 1 base, with 9 bases between them. CDR1 and CDR2 from the germline V gene are ENHRY and SYGVKD. DNA of the CDR3: TGTGCCATCAGTGAGTCGAAGGGGGAGAACACTGAAGCTTTCTTT. Its protein is CAISESKGENTEAFF.

This clonotype was recorded a few times. The rearrangement uses TRBV29-1 and TRBJ2-5; 13 nucleotides align to TRBD2. The CDR3 runs 16 residues. J gave up 2 bases and V 6 bases, and 9 bases lay outside the gene matches. Germline CDR1 SQVTM, CDR2 ANQGSEA. The chain's CDR3 is CSVGGLAGHTQETQYF. For the CDR3, the DNA is TGCAGCGTGGGGGGACTAGCGGGACACACACAAGAGACCCAGTACTTC.

This clonotype was seen only a few times. The V call is TRBV6-2 or TRBV6-3, the J call TRBJ2-1; D possibly corresponds to TRBD1 (5 bases). The germline V gene has CDR1 MNHEY and CDR2 SVGEGT. V lost 1 base and J 0 bases, leaving 10 bases between the germline ends. The CDR3 contains 16 residues. DNA of the CDR3: TGTGCCAGCAGTTACTTCGACAGCAACTCCTACAATGAGCAGTTCTTC. Its protein is CASSYFDSNSYNEQFF.

The chain carries TRBV5-1 and TRBJ2-1; TRBD2 matches 13 bases. CDR3 size: 16 residues. V shed 3 bases and J 7 bases; nucleotides not matched to a gene: 7. Germline V CDR1 and CDR2: SGHRS, YFSETQ. This chain's CDR3 is CASSSAGTSGTNEQFF. CDR3 nucleotides: TGCGCCAGCAGCTCTGCCGGGACTAGCGGGACAAATGAGCAGTTCTTC.

The rearrangement joins TRBV28 to TRBJ1-1; D is possibly TRBD1 (5 bases). The length of the CDR3 is 14 residues. The ends were cut back, 6 bases at V and 3 bases at J, with 14 bases in the middle. The germline CDR1 and CDR2 sequences are MDHEN and SYDVKM. The CDR3 here is CASRGGGGDTEAFF. DNA for the CDR3: TGTGCCAGCAGGGGAGGAGGAGGGGACACTGAAGCTTTCTTT.

The chain employs TRBV20-1 and TRBJ1-1; D might be TRBD1 (6 bases). The CDR3 spans 12 residues. Germline CDR1 and CDR2: DFQATT and SNEGSKA (reference sequence). V was cut by 5 bases and J by 6 bases, with 13 bases left in between. The CDR3 loop is CSAPDQGPEAFF. CDR3 sequence (DNA): TGCAGTGCTCCGGACCAGGGGCCTGAAGCTTTCTTT.

The chain is built from TRBV6-5 and TRBJ2-1; no definite D call. This CDR3 spans 15 amino acids. Trimming left V 2 bases short and J 0 bases short, with 8 bases between. Germline V gene sequence: CDR1 MNHEY, CDR2 SVGAGI. CDR3 region: CASSYRVGSYNEQFF. In nucleotides, the CDR3 is TGTGCCAGCAGTTACAGGGTAGGCTCCTACAATGAGCAGTTCTTC.

The sample holds a few counts of this clonotype. The chain is built from TRBV11-2 and TRBJ2-1; no clear D gene. V shed 2 bases and J shed 10 bases, with 9 bases lying between them. Germline V gene sequence: CDR1 SGHAT, CDR2 FQNNGV. This CDR3 has 12 residues. The chain's CDR3 is CASSLQRREQFF. The DNA for the CDR3 is TGTGCCAGCAGCTTACAGCGTCGGGAGCAGTTCTTC. The whole variable domain, filled in from reference TRBV11-2 and TRBJ2-1, reads EAGVAQSPRYKIIEKRQSVAFWCNPISGHATLYWYQQILGQGPKLLIQFQNNGVVDDSQLPKDRFSAERLKGVDSTLKIQPAKLEDSAVYLCASSLQRREQFFGPGTRLTVL.

V usage is TRBV3-1 and J usage is TRBJ2-1, with 14 bases that match TRBD2. Germline CDR1 LGHDT, CDR2 YNNKEL (reference sequence). Losses at the gene ends were 0 bases for V and 13 bases for J; bases not matched to a gene: 11. The CDR3 totals 17 residues. CDR3 in DNA: TGTGCCAGCAGCCAAGATAGGGGGACTAGCGGGGGTTCACCTCAGTTCTTC. It specifies CASSQDRGTSGGSPQFF.